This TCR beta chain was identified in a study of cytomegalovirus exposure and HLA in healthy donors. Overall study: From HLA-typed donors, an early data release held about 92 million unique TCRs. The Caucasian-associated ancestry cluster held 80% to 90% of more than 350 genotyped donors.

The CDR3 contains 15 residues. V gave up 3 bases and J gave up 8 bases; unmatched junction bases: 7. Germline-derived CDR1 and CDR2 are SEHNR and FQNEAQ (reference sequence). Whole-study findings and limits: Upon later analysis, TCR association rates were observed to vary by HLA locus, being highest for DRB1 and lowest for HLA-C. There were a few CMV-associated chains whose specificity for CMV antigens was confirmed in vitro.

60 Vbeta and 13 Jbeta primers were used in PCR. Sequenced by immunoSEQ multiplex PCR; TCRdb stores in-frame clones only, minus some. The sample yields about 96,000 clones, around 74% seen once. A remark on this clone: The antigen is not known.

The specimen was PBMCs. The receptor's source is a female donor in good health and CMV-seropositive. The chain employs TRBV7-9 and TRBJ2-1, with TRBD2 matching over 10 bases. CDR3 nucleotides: TGTGCCAGCAGCTTCCGGGGGACTAGCGAGGATGAGCAGTTCTTC. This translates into CASSFRGTSEDEQFF.